This entry is about one TCR beta chain. This receptor's antigen is unknown. Base qualities were left out, and no much larger clone turns up one base away. The sample is drawn from a study of Ad26.COV2.S vaccination and SARS-CoV-2 variants (dated by TCRdb to the early 2020s). As for the study more broadly: Donors in the vaccine arm were drawn from COV1001, a phase I-IIa trial of Ad26.COV2.S in healthy adults that was multicentre, randomized, double-blind and placebo-controlled. Dosing of Ad26.COV2.S was intramuscular, at either 5x10^10 or 1x10^11 viral particles, delivered as one shot or as two shots spaced 56 days apart. Investigators remained blinded to trial group allocation during experiments and outcome assessment. The TCR-sequenced set comprised about 32 samples: 19 Ad26.COV2.S vaccine recipients, 5 placebo recipients and 8 SARS-CoV-2 convalescent individuals. Trial participants were randomized into five groups of five: low-dose or high-dose Ad26.COV2.S given once or twice, or placebo on both occasions. The specificity and breadth of SARS-CoV-2-reactive T cell receptors after Ad26.COV2.S vaccination were assessed by TCRbeta repertoire sequencing.

What the work shows at the level of the full study, not this receptor alone: The authors noted that total T cell responses may have been underestimated by the TCR breadth and depth analyses. Comparable non-spike TCR breadth was observed between vaccine and placebo recipients, consistent with only spike being contained in the vaccine. Higher spike-specific TCR breadth was observed in Ad26.COV2.S recipients than in placebo recipients (P = 0.0014). Comparing responses between vaccine doses or regimens was not something the study was powered to do. After vaccination, spike-specific CD8+ and CD4+ T cell responses were reported to show substantial breadth.

From the germline V gene (reference sequence), CDR1 is SEHNR and CDR2 is FQNEAQ. At the junction V is shortened by 3 bases and J by 4 bases; bases outside the gene matches: 3. The CDR3 numbers 14 residues from cysteine through phenylalanine. The CDR3 DNA has 42 bases and is translated from base 1. The treatment or condition label for this specimen denotes: over 15 received Ad26.COV2.S at low or high dose, single or two shots; about five received placebo; per-sample allocation not given. Repertoires of vaccine and placebo recipients were sequenced from samples collected on day 63 after the first injection. Cohort 1b enrolled around 23 adults aged 18-55 years at a single site in Boston, USA, between 29 July and 7 August 2020. Ad26.COV2.S was a replication-incompetent adenovirus type 26 vector expressing a prefusion-stabilized SARS-CoV-2 spike protein from the original Wuhan strain. The immunoSEQ Assay was used to sequence TCRbeta CDR3 regions. After extraction, genomic DNA underwent amplification by bias-controlled multiplex PCR, followed by high-throughput sequencing. Concerning the study's data processing: To quantify the absolute abundance of each unique TCRbeta CDR3 region, sequences were collapsed and filtered. T cell fraction was estimated by normalizing TCRbeta template counts to usable DNA, with usable DNA measured through amplification of reference genes found in all nucleated cells. Repertoire TCRs were annotated as SARS-CoV-2-specific when V gene, CDR3 amino acid sequence and J gene were exactly matched to a known reactive TCR set. The reference SARS-CoV-2 TCR set was derived from MIRA and filtered for enrichment in COVID-19-positive ImmuneCODE repertoires, a step that removed public or cross-reactive TCRs. Based on the MIRA antigens, annotated TCRs were further analysed at the level of specific ORF or position within ORF. Breadth was defined as the number of annotated unique rearrangements divided by the total number of unique productive rearrangements, and depth was defined as the summed frequency of the annotated unique rearrangements. Group comparisons of TCR breadth used two-sided Wilcoxon rank-sum tests. TCRdb re-hosts the immuneACCESS table, in-frame sequences only. Its copies lack some clones; in the studies checked, an unresolved V gene accounts for under half of them, and the cause for the rest is not known. V and J calls and clone size are those listed in that table; D and trimming were worked out from the DNA. The sample table records just over 350,000 clones; about 85% of these occur just once. Around 3.3% of the sample belongs to the ten largest clones.

The rearrangement joined TRBV7-9 to TRBJ2-3, with 8 middle bases fitting TRBD1. Sequencing used peripheral blood, obtained in a trial of Ad26.COV2.S vaccine versus placebo. The sequence was obtained from a person aged 18 to 65 who received the Ad26.COV2.S COVID-19 vaccine or a placebo. The CDR3 region reads CASSFGQGSDTQYF. The bases are TGTGCCAGCAGCTTTGGACAGGGCTCAGATACGCAGTATTTT.